These 18 T cell receptor beta chains came from one sample sequenced in a study of T cells in Graves' hyperthyroidism and ophthalmopathy (dated by TCRdb to about 2019). Libraries came from multiplex PCR. Instrument on record: Illumina HiSeq 2000. Amplification of TCR beta CDR3 regions was carried out from RNA transcripts. A first-round RT-PCR of the TCR CDR3 used the HTBI primer set with the Qiagen OneStep RT-PCR kit. TCRdb itself trimmed the public reads at Q25 with fastp, ran MiXCR and retained productive beta chains. Every CDR3 protein is listed once, alongside the most common genes and DNA of its rows. This sample holds about 600,000 distinct CDR3 sequences; 16% were observed only once. 2.5% to 4% of the sample is taken by the ten largest. The sequenced material came from blood. These receptors came from a woman between 35 and 50 years old with Graves' ophthalmopathy.

The sample holds a few counts of this clonotype. The V and J genes are TRBV15 and TRBJ1-3; possible D gene TRBD1, 5 bases. The V end lost 7 bases, the J end lost 2 bases, and 12 bases lay between the germline ends. This CDR3 is built from 14 residues. Germline V CDR1 and CDR2: LNHNV, YYDKDF (reference sequence). The CDR3 DNA reads as TGTGCCACCACGCCGGGACTAACTGGAAACACCATATATTTT. Translation gives CATTPGLTGNTIYF.

The chain joins TRBV6-2 or TRBV6-3 to TRBJ2-2; 8 nucleotides agree with TRBD1. Germline V gives CDR1 MNHEY, CDR2 SVGEGT. The V segment lost 1 base and the J segment 6 bases; nucleotides outside the gene matches: 10. The CDR3 sequence is 17 residues long. This CDR3 is CASSYFSGGTGAGELFF. Written as DNA, the CDR3 is TGTGCCAGCAGTTACTTTTCAGGTGGGACAGGCGCCGGGGAGCTGTTTTTT.

There are many counts of this clonotype. V and J are TRBV20-1 and TRBJ2-1; D not certain. The CDR3 loop spans 12 amino acids. Trimming took 5 bases from V and 10 from J, leaving 15 bases between them. The germline gives CDR1 DFQATT, CDR2 SNEGSKA (reference sequence). The CDR3 nucleotides read TGCAGTGCTCGGTCCCCCCTCCAGGAGCAGTTCTTC. It encodes CSARSPLQEQFF.

This clonotype has a count of ten or more. The chain uses TRBV18 and TRBJ2-1; D not resolved. Looked up from germline, CDR1 is KGHSH and CDR2 is LQKENI. Trimming stripped 4 bases from V and 5 bases from J, with 3 bases between. This CDR3 has 11 amino acids. CDR3 DNA: TGTGCCAGCTCACAAGACAATGAGCAGTTCTTC. It yields the protein CASSQDNEQFF.

This clonotype was observed a handful of times. The chain combines TRBV29-1 with TRBJ2-2; the match to TRBD1 covers 9 bases. Germline V lookup: CDR1 SQVTM, CDR2 ANQGSEA. J was trimmed by 1 base and V by 7 bases; bases with no gene match: 4. The CDR3 consists of 14 residues. In DNA, the CDR3 is TGCAGCGGTGGGACAGGGCTGAACACCGGGGAGCTGTTTTTT. This encodes CSGGTGLNTGELFF.

This clonotype has only a few counts. The limits of the CDR3 on the DNA are not certain, so only TCRdb's listed CDR3 is given. The V and J genes are TRBV9 and TRBJ2-2; the DNA was not used to check the table's D call, TRBD1. Germline assignment: CDR1 SGDLS and CDR2 YYNGEE. The CDR3 has 17 residues if both end residues are counted. CDR3 in amino acids: CASSVGRGAPYTGEPFF.

The chain combines TRBV18 with TRBJ2-2, with D possibly called TRBD1 or TRBD2 (5 bases each). This CDR3 spans 17 amino acids. With 6 bases removed from V and 0 bases from J, the gap between germline ends came to 17 bases. Germline values: CDR1 KGHSH, CDR2 LQKENI. The CDR3 DNA sequence: TGTGCCAGCTCCCCCCAGGGAGCAGACACGAACACCGGGGAGCTGTTTTTT. The encoded protein is CASSPQGADTNTGELFF.

This chain uses TRBV4-1 with TRBJ1-3; D remains unclear. Trimming took 4 bases from V and 0 from J, leaving 13 bases between them. CDR3 length: 16 amino acids. Germline CDR1 and CDR2: MGHRA and YSYEKL. This chain's CDR3 is CASSPREDNSGNTIYF. The CDR3 DNA is TGCGCCAGCAGCCCTAGGGAAGACAACTCTGGAAACACCATATATTTT.

Many counts were recorded for this clonotype. This sequence joins TRBV6-6 and TRBJ1-2; no firm D call. Germline CDR1 MNHNY, CDR2 SVGAGI (reference sequence). The CDR3 has 15 residues. The ends were cut back, 2 bases at V and 6 bases at J, with 16 bases in the middle. CDR3 nucleotide sequence: TGTGCCAGCAGTTACAGAACCCAAGGGCGGCATGGCTACACCTTC. It codes for CASSYRTQGRHGYTF.

CDR3 coding DNA: TGTGCCAGCAGCCATTACAGCCCCGGGACAGGGGGAGGCTACACCTTC. It is translated as CASSHYSPGTGGGYTF. This rearrangement joins TRBV14 to TRBJ1-2, with 11 bases fitting TRBD1. Germline CDR1 SGHDN, CDR2 FVKESK. This CDR3 is built from 16 residues. The ends lost 3 bases at V and 8 bases at J; junction bases unmatched: 11.

The chain has TRBV30 and TRBJ2-6; D perhaps matches TRBD1 (6 bases). The germline V gene encodes CDR1 GTSNPN and CDR2 SVGIG (reference sequence). This CDR3 spans 16 amino acids. The germline V and J ends were trimmed by 4 bases and 3 bases, with 16 bases remaining between them. The CDR3 DNA sequence: TGTGCCTGGACAGGGGTACCTGGCAATGGGGCCAACGTCCTGACTTTC. Translating gives CAWTGVPGNGANVLTF.

This rearrangement joins TRBV20-1 to TRBJ1-5, with D maybe TRBD1 (5 bases). This CDR3 comprises 15 residues. Trimming pared 6 bases from V and 3 bases from J, leaving 18 bases between. The germline V gene encodes CDR1 DFQATT and CDR2 SNEGSKA (reference sequence). The CDR3 here is CSARSGSGPNQPQHF. Written as DNA, the CDR3 is TGCAGTGCCAGGAGTGGATCGGGGCCCAATCAGCCCCAGCATTTT.

The J gene is TRBJ2-2, the V gene TRBV27; D might be TRBD1 (7 bases). With 3 bases removed from V and 9 bases from J, the gap between germline ends came to 17 bases. Germline CDR1 and CDR2: MNHEY and SMNVEV (reference sequence). CDR3 length: 15 amino acids. The CDR3 coding sequence is TGTGCCAGCAGTTTGCAGGGGGGTCGGAACCGGGAGCTGTTTTTT. This encodes CASSLQGGRNRELFF.

The chain joins TRBV5-1 to TRBJ2-5; possible D gene TRBD1, 6 bases. Trimming took off 0 bases at V and 3 bases at J, with 15 bases between the two ends. This CDR3 comprises 16 residues. Germline V lookup: CDR1 SGHRS, CDR2 YFSETQ. In nucleotides, the CDR3 is TGCGCCAGCAGCTTGGTTCCAGGGGACCCCAAAGAGACCCAGTACTTC. Its protein is CASSLVPGDPKETQYF.

This clonotype was recorded many times. The chain uses TRBV7-2 and TRBJ2-1; 9 bases match TRBD2. This CDR3 is 14 amino acids long. Per germline, CDR1 SGHTA and CDR2 FQGNSA. The V segment lost 4 bases and the J segment 3 bases; nucleotides outside the gene matches: 1. Written as DNA, the CDR3 is TGTGCCAGCAGCTCTAGCGGGAACTACAATGAGCAGTTCTTC. Its translation: CASSSSGNYNEQFF.

This clonotype was detected a few times. The gene calls are TRBV20-1 and TRBJ1-6; no definite D call. V lost 4 bases and J 4 bases, leaving 11 bases between the germline ends. From germline, CDR1 is DFQATT and CDR2 SNEGSKA (reference sequence). The CDR3 is 14 amino acids. This CDR3 reads CSAKGRVYNSPLHF. The DNA for the CDR3 is TGCAGTGCTAAAGGGCGAGTGTATAATTCACCCCTCCACTTT.

J is TRBJ2-7 and V is TRBV6-5; D remains ambiguous. The germline V gene encodes CDR1 MNHEY and CDR2 SVGAGI. V lost 2 bases to trimming and J lost 1 base, with 18 bases between them. The CDR3 is made up of 17 amino acids. DNA of the CDR3: TGTGCCAGCAGTTACACCATGTTCGGACCCACATCCTACGAGCAGTACTTC. The encoded protein is CASSYTMFGPTSYEQYF.

This clonotype has only a few counts. With a much larger clone just one base away, this may be a read error. The V and J genes are TRBV7-2 and TRBJ1-1; D remains ambiguous. The length of the CDR3 is 11 residues. V gave up 5 bases and J gave up 4 bases, with 5 bases separating them. CDR1 and CDR2 (germline): SGHTA, FQGNSA. For the CDR3, the DNA is TGTGCCAGCAGCCAAATCACTGAAGCTTTCTTT. It specifies CASSQITEAFF.